This T cell receptor (beta chain) was found in a study of neurological immune-mediated disorders. General study findings and limits: One cluster of related CDR3 sequences contained, by phylogenetic grouping, the repertoires of 18 of 34 multiple sclerosis patients and formed a possible signature. With the multiple sclerosis repertoire cluster, neither clinical nor MRI features showed any association.

This clonotype appeared many times. Its antigen remains unknown. Unsorted libraries were generated from 2 million PBMCs. These cells had been stored in RNAlater at -80 C. A 10-nucleotide random UMI tagged transcripts in template-switch 5'RACE cDNA synthesis. MiXCR, run by TCRdb on the 5' RACE reads, gives a single entry per CDR3 protein. The sample lists some 70,000 distinct CDR3 sequences; roughly 3.2% were seen once. Germline V gene sequence: CDR1 DFQATT, CDR2 SNEGSKA (reference sequence). The V gene end was trimmed by 5 bases and the J gene end by 4 bases; junction bases not matched to a gene: 10. The CDR3 loop spans 15 amino acids.

The rearrangement uses TRBV20-1 and TRBJ2-5; 10 bases match TRBD2. The source material was PBMCs. The receptor was derived from a man aged 40-55 years with multiple sclerosis. CDR3 coding DNA: TGCAGTGCTTCAAGGCTAGCGGGGGCTGGAGAGACCCAGTACTTC. As protein: CSASRLAGAGETQYF.